The 27 T cell receptor beta chains below were found in one sample sequenced in a study of blood T cells in healthy people across ages (dated by TCRdb to 2013 to 2016). The protocol used for the library was 5' RACE. Sequencing used an Illumina HiSeq 2500. A second PCR of roughly 7 to 11 cycles was performed with a sample-barcoded 5' primer and a J-beta primer mix. TCRdb itself trimmed the public reads at Q25 with fastp, ran MiXCR and retained productive beta chains. Duplicate CDR3 protein sequences are folded into a single record with the most common DNA and genes. The sample table contains more than 650,000 distinct CDR3 sequences; only one count was recorded for 22% of them. The ten largest account for roughly 22% of the sample. The sequencing sample was made of blood. The receptors shown here come from a man aged 65-85 years in good health.

Only a few counts were recorded for this clonotype. This chain uses TRBV4-1 with TRBJ2-2; D not resolved. Trimming stripped 4 bases from V and 6 bases from J, with 9 bases between. The germline gives CDR1 MGHRA, CDR2 YSYEKL. CDR3 length: 13 amino acids. CDR3 protein: CASSRGGAGELFF. In DNA, the CDR3 is TGCGCCAGCAGCCGGGGTGGGGCCGGGGAGCTGTTTTTT.

The rearrangement joins TRBV7-6 to TRBJ2-2; TRBD2 might be the D (6 bases). Deletions cut 5 bases from V and 0 bases from J, with 10 bases between. The germline V gene encodes CDR1 SGHVS and CDR2 FNYEAQ. The CDR3 length is 15 residues. In DNA, the CDR3 is TGTGCCAGCAGCCCCGGGGGTACGAACACCGGGGAGCTGTTTTTT. As protein: CASSPGGTNTGELFF.

This clonotype appeared a few times. The chain links TRBV29-1 to TRBJ2-7; D unresolved. This CDR3 is 14 amino acids long. V shed 4 bases and J shed 7 bases, with 20 bases lying between them. Germline lookup yields CDR1 SQVTM and CDR2 ANQGSEA. CDR3 residues: CSVGPGPIVGEQYF. In nucleotides, the CDR3 is TGCAGCGTTGGACCCGGGCCCATAGTTGGAGAGCAGTACTTC.

The chain recombines TRBV12-3 or TRBV12-4 with TRBJ2-5; tentatively, D is TRBD1 (5 bases). The assigned J gene may be wrong: the sequence end matches TRBJ2-1 better. The length of the CDR3 is 12 residues. The CDR3 region is CASTDIDNEQFF. The CDR3 nucleotides read TGTGCCAGCACGGACATAGACAATGAGCAGTTCTTC.

This clonotype was observed at least ten times. The chain combines TRBV5-5 with TRBJ2-7; a possible D gene is TRBD2 (5 bases). The CDR3 consists of 13 residues. V lost 4 bases to trimming and J lost 7 bases, with 15 bases between them. Germline assignment: CDR1 SGHKS and CDR2 YYEKEE (reference sequence). The CDR3 DNA reads as TGTGCCAGCAGCCGGGAACCTATTTGGGAGCAGTACGTC. This codes for CASSREPIWEQYV.

V gene TRBV20-1 combines with J gene TRBJ2-1; 11 bases fit TRBD2. Germline CDR1 and CDR2: DFQATT and SNEGSKA (reference sequence). This CDR3 spans 14 amino acids. The trim removed 5 bases at V and 4 bases at J, leaving 4 bases unmatched. CDR3 bases: TGCAGTGCTTCCGGGACTAGCGGTTACAATGAGCAGTTCTTC. Its translation is CSASGTSGYNEQFF.

The chain employs TRBV29-1 and TRBJ2-3; TRBD2 matches at 12 bases. Germline V lookup: CDR1 SQVTM, CDR2 ANQGSEA. CDR3 size: 14 residues. V gave up 7 bases and J gave up 5 bases; unmatched junction bases: 7. Here the CDR3 DNA reads TGCAGCGCTGGACTAGCGGGGACCTTAGATACGCAGTATTTT. As protein: CSAGLAGTLDTQYF.

At least ten counts were recorded for this clonotype. The chain employs TRBV5-5 and TRBJ2-3; possibly TRBD1 for D (5 bases). This CDR3 region has 14 residues. Trimming removed 3 bases from V and 1 base from J, with 9 bases in between. Germline CDR1 is SGHKS and CDR2 is YYEKEE (reference sequence). The CDR3 DNA sequence: TGTGCCAGCAGCTCCCTAGGGGGCACAGATACGCAGTATTTT. Encoded protein: CASSSLGGTDTQYF.

This clonotype has only one observation. The genes are TRBV5-1 and TRBJ2-1; D is possibly TRBD1 (6 bases). The V gene lost 0 bases and the J gene lost 3 bases, with 16 bases spanning the gap. Germline V gives CDR1 SGHRS, CDR2 YFSETQ. The CDR3 is made up of 17 amino acids. CDR3 nucleotides: TGCGCCAGCAGCTTGGGGCGCGCGGACAGACACTACAATGAGCAGTTCTTC. Its protein is CASSLGRADRHYNEQFF.

The rearrangement links TRBV12-3 or TRBV12-4 to TRBJ1-5; TRBD1 matches at 9 bases. The J segment lost 10 bases and the V segment lost 5 bases, leaving 21 bases of the junction unmatched. The CDR3 is made up of 18 amino acids. CDR3 region: CASSPGRGTGSRSVPQHF. The CDR3 DNA reads TGTGCCAGCAGTCCGGGGCGGGGGACAGGGTCGCGATCAGTTCCCCAGCATTTT.

The V and J genes are TRBV10-1 and TRBJ2-3; D not certain. The V end lost 3 bases, the J end lost 7 bases, and 5 bases lay between the germline ends. The CDR3 covers 11 residues. From germline, CDR1 is WNHNN and CDR2 SYGVQD (reference sequence). CDR3 nucleotides: TGCGCCAGCAGTGAAGGGTATACGCAGTATTTT. Translated: CASSEGYTQYF.

This chain joins TRBV12-3 or TRBV12-4 and TRBJ1-5; no firm D call. V dropped 3 bases and J dropped 9 bases, with 6 bases sitting between them. This CDR3 is 11 amino acids long. In DNA, the CDR3 is TGTGCCAGCAGTTTTGCTGGGCCCCAGCATTTT. It encodes CASSFAGPQHF.

This clonotype occurred a few times. The chain couples TRBV19 to TRBJ1-5, with no clear D. Trimming left V 2 bases short and J 8 bases short, with 16 bases between. The CDR3 contains 15 residues. Germline V lookup: CDR1 LNHDA, CDR2 SQIVND (reference sequence). The CDR3 is CASSITPGGEKPQHF. The CDR3, as DNA: TGTGCCAGTAGTATAACCCCAGGCGGGGAGAAGCCCCAGCATTTT.

This chain links TRBV5-1 with TRBJ1-5; D possibly corresponds to TRBD1 (5 bases). There are 13 residues in the CDR3. Deletions cut 5 bases from V and 4 bases from J, with 10 bases between. CDR1 and CDR2 from the germline V gene are SGHRS and YFSETQ. This CDR3 reads CASRAGGNQPQHF. The DNA for the CDR3 is TGCGCCAGCAGGGCCGGGGGGAATCAGCCCCAGCATTTT. Using reference TRBV5-1 and TRBJ1-5 for the parts outside the CDR3, the full variable domain is KAGVTQTPRYLIKTRGQQVTLSCSPISGHRSVSWYQQTPGQGLQFLFEYFSETQRNKGNFPGRFSGRQFSNSRSEMNVSTLELGDSALYLCASRAGGNQPQHFGDGTRLSIL.

This clonotype was counted only a few times. The genes are TRBV28 and TRBJ2-6, with D perhaps being TRBD1 or TRBD2 (6 bases each). V dropped 7 bases and J dropped 0 bases, with 13 bases sitting between them. Germline V gives CDR1 MDHEN, CDR2 SYDVKM. This CDR3 comprises 16 residues. CDR3: CASTRGLISGANVLTF. DNA for the CDR3: TGTGCCAGCACTCGGGGGCTGATCTCTGGGGCCAACGTCCTGACTTTC. Drawing the rest from reference TRBV28 and TRBJ2-6, the complete variable domain is DVKVTQSSRYLVKRTGEKVFLECVQDMDHENMFWYRQDPGLGLRLIYFSYDVKMKEKGDIPEGYSVSREKKERFSLILESASTNQTSMYLCASTRGLISGANVLTFGAGSRLTVL.

The chain has TRBV20-1 and TRBJ1-6; TRBD1 might be the D (5 bases). The CDR3 sequence is 13 residues long. Germline CDR1 reads DFQATT; CDR2 reads SNEGSKA (reference sequence). The V and J ends lost 3 bases and 9 bases respectively, with 12 bases between them. The CDR3 loop reads CSASKGRGSPLHF. CDR3 in DNA: TGCAGTGCTAGTAAGGGGCGGGGTTCACCCCTCCACTTT.

Turning to this clonotype: It is likely a read error, because the conserved phenylalanine at the end of the CDR3 is missing. The chain recombines TRBV5-1 with TRBJ2-3; D remains unclear. Germline-derived CDR1 and CDR2 are SGHRS and YFSETQ. Trimming stripped 0 bases from V and 7 bases from J, with 6 bases between. The CDR3 has 12 amino acids. In DNA form, the CDR3 reads TGCGCCAGCAGCTTGGATGGGCATACGCAGTATTCT. Its protein product is CASSLDGHTQYS.

This clonotype was picked up a small number of times. CDR3 nucleotide sequence: TGTGCCAGCAGTCAACCAGGGACTCTGAGCACAGATACGCAGTATTTT. Protein product: CASSQPGTLSTDTQYF. This sequence joins TRBV12-3 or TRBV12-4 and TRBJ2-3; tentative D call: TRBD2 (6 bases). The V gene lost 5 bases and the J gene lost 0 bases, with 15 bases spanning the gap. The CDR3 is made up of 16 amino acids.

The sample holds a few counts of this clonotype. The rearrangement joins TRBV7-9 to TRBJ2-3; 7 nucleotides line up with TRBD2. The CDR3 length is 15 residues. Trimming took 5 bases from V and 10 from J; bases not matched to a gene: 15. Germline assignment: CDR1 SEHNR and CDR2 FQNEAQ (reference sequence). The CDR3, as DNA: TGTGCCAGCAGCAGCGGGGCAGGTTTACAGAGGGCGCAGTATTTT. Its protein is CASSSGAGLQRAQYF.

The table lists this clonotype with many counts. The chain joins TRBV12-3 or TRBV12-4 to TRBJ1-1; the D gene is possibly TRBD1 (6 bases). V was shortened by 7 bases and J by 0 bases, with 18 bases between the two germline ends. The length of the CDR3 is 16 residues. The CDR3 sequence: CASTRVQGRMNTEAFF. The CDR3 region has the DNA TGTGCCAGCACCCGGGTACAGGGACGAATGAACACTGAAGCTTTCTTT.

This clonotype was recorded a few times. The gene calls are TRBV20-1 and TRBJ2-7; D unclear. With 1 base removed from V and 2 bases from J, the gap between germline ends came to 6 bases. This CDR3 is built from 12 residues. Germline CDR1 reads DFQATT; CDR2 reads SNEGSKA (reference sequence). CDR3 residues: CSARAPTYEQYF. The CDR3 DNA reads as TGCAGTGCTAGAGCCCCTACCTACGAGCAGTACTTC.

In DNA form, the CDR3 reads TGTGCCAGCAGCTCACAGGACAGGTTCGTAGGGTCCTACGAGCAGTACTTC. Its protein is CASSSQDRFVGSYEQYF. The chain couples TRBV12-3 or TRBV12-4 to TRBJ2-7, with 7 bases lining up with TRBD1. This CDR3 spans 17 amino acids. V lost 6 bases, J lost 1 base, and 15 bases stayed unmatched.

This clonotype came up a few times. CDR3 sequence reads: CATSDRVAGATHNEQFF. In DNA form, the CDR3 reads TGTGCCACCAGTGATCGGGTAGCGGGAGCTACCCACAATGAGCAGTTCTTC. The gene calls are TRBV24-1 and TRBJ2-1; 9 nucleotides line up with TRBD2. Germline loops: CDR1 KGHDR, CDR2 SFDVKD. The CDR3 is made up of 17 amino acids. V lost 3 bases, J lost 5 bases, and 10 bases stayed unmatched.

The chain carries TRBV6-4 and TRBJ1-1, with D uncertain. The CDR3 extends over 15 amino acids. Germline CDR1 reads MRHNA; CDR2 reads SNTAGT. V lost 3 bases and J lost 4, with 15 bases in between. As DNA, the CDR3 is TGTGCCAGCAGTGAGTCTAGAGGGCCACCCACTGAAGCTTTCTTT. It yields the protein CASSESRGPPTEAFF.

The genes are TRBV7-2 and TRBJ2-1; 7 nucleotides match TRBD2. The CDR3 loop spans 15 amino acids. With V trimmed by 2 bases and J by 6 bases, 7 bases remained unmatched. Looked up from germline, CDR1 is SGHTA and CDR2 is FQGNSA. CDR3 sequence: CASSLNPSGSNEQFF. As DNA, the CDR3 is TGTGCCAGCAGCTTAAATCCTAGCGGAAGCAATGAGCAGTTCTTC.

The chain joins TRBV6-2 or TRBV6-3 to TRBJ2-3; possible D gene TRBD2, 6 bases. The V end was cut by 0 bases, the J end by 4 bases, with 14 bases between. CDR3 length: 16 amino acids. Per germline, CDR1 MNHEY and CDR2 SVGEGT. CDR3: CASSYSSGGSADTQYF. The DNA for the CDR3 is TGTGCCAGCAGTTACTCGAGTGGGGGGTCGGCAGATACGCAGTATTTT.

This chain joins TRBV10-3 and TRBJ1-5, with D hard to call. CDR1 ENHRY and CDR2 SYGVKD come from the germline V gene. V was cut by 3 bases and J by 2 bases, with 11 bases left in between. The CDR3 covers 15 residues. The CDR3 here is CAISDANTGNQPQHF. The CDR3 DNA sequence: TGTGCCATCAGTGATGCCAACACTGGCAATCAGCCCCAGCATTTT.